These 8 T cell receptor beta chains originate from one sample sequenced in a study of blood T cell repertoires in COVID-19. TCRdb's copy holds only in-frame clones and misses some; the assay was immunoSEQ multiplex PCR. The sample records 190,000 or so clones, around nine tenths being singletons. Sequencing was carried out using PBMCs or T cells enriched from blood (not recorded which). These receptors came from a woman between 25 and 40 years old who had been exposed to COVID-19.

The gene calls are TRBV11-3 and TRBJ2-7, with a weak D call TRBD1 (6 bases). With 5 bases removed from V and 2 bases from J, the gap between germline ends came to 16 bases. Germline assignment: CDR1 SGHNT and CDR2 YENEEA. The CDR3 is made up of 15 amino acids. The CDR3, as DNA: TGTGCCAGCAGCCCGGCGCCAGGACAGACCTACGAGCAGTACTTC. Amino acid sequence: CASSPAPGQTYEQYF. Supplemented by reference TRBV11-3 and TRBJ2-7, the full variable domain reads EAGVVQSPRYKIIEKKQPVAFWCNPISGHNTLYWYLQNLGQGPELLIRYENEEAVDDSQLPKDRFSAERLKGVDSTLKIQPAELGDSAVYLCASSPAPGQTYEQYFGPGTRLTVT.

The rearrangement links TRBV28 to TRBJ1-5; possible D gene TRBD1, 6 bases. Trimming removed 5 bases at V and 9 bases at J, with 17 bases between. The CDR3 is made up of 14 amino acids. Germline lookup yields CDR1 MDHEN and CDR2 SYDVKM. CDR3 protein: CASSPGGQGGPQHF. DNA for the CDR3: TGTGCCAGCAGTCCGGGGGGGCAAGGAGGGCCCCAGCATTTT. Full variable domain (rest looked up from reference TRBV28 and TRBJ1-5): DVKVTQSSRYLVKRTGEKVFLECVQDMDHENMFWYRQDPGLGLRLIYFSYDVKMKEKGDIPEGYSVSREKKERFSLILESASTNQTSMYLCASSPGGQGGPQHFGDGTRLSIL.

This clone occurred a few times. The gene calls are TRBV19 and TRBJ1-1; D is perhaps TRBD1 (6 bases). Trimming removed 5 bases at V and 6 bases at J, with 13 bases between. Germline lookup yields CDR1 LNHDA and CDR2 SQIVND (reference sequence). This CDR3 contains 13 residues. CDR3 residues: CASSLTGNPEAFF. In DNA form, the CDR3 reads TGTGCCAGTAGTCTTACAGGGAATCCTGAAGCTTTCTTT.

This clone was observed once. The CDR3 is CASSQDTASALETQYF. The CDR3 coding sequence is TGTGCCAGCAGCCAAGATACGGCTAGCGCTTTGGAGACCCAGTACTTC. The chain recombines TRBV3-1 (or the pseudogene TRBV3-2) with TRBJ2-5; D may be TRBD2 (6 bases). The V gene lost 0 bases and the J gene lost 5 bases, with 16 bases spanning the gap. CDR3 length: 16 residues. Germline V CDR1 and CDR2: LGHDT, YNNKEL (reference sequence).

The rearrangement uses TRBV30 and TRBJ1-6; 9 bases map to TRBD1. The junction had 6 bases not matched to a gene; V was cut back by 7 bases and J by 8 bases. Germline V lookup: CDR1 GTSNPN, CDR2 SVGIG (reference sequence). The CDR3 contains 13 residues. This CDR3 reads CASRDRDHSPLHF. The CDR3, as DNA: TGTGCCTCCCGGGACAGGGATCATTCACCCCTCCACTTT.

For this clone: The same CDR3 is also encoded by other DNA sequences in this sample. V usage is TRBV29-1 and J usage is TRBJ1-1, with 8 bases fitting TRBD1. After removal of 6 bases from V and 0 bases from J, the junction contained 3 bases not matched to a gene. The V gene's germline CDR1 is SQVTM and CDR2 ANQGSEA. The CDR3 totals 13 residues. In DNA form, the CDR3 reads TGCAGCGTAGGACAGGGACTGAACACTGAAGCTTTCTTT. It specifies CSVGQGLNTEAFF.

The chain uses TRBV2 and TRBJ2-1, with 9 positions matching TRBD1. With 9 bases clipped from V and 0 bases from J, the junction kept 3 bases outside the gene matches. Germline CDR1 reads SNHLY; CDR2 reads FYNNEI. The CDR3 loop spans 14 amino acids. The DNA of the CDR3 is TGTGCCAGTCCGGGACAGGGCTCCTACAATGAGCAGTTCTTC. The encoded protein is CASPGQGSYNEQFF.

The chain couples TRBV18 to TRBJ1-3, with unresolved D. The CDR3 has 15 residues. The V end lost 0 bases, the J end lost 0 bases, and 6 bases lay between the germline ends. Germline V gene sequence: CDR1 KGHSH, CDR2 LQKENI. The CDR3 DNA is TGTGCCAGCTCACCACCCAGTAACTCTGGAAACACCATATATTTT. Encoded protein: CASSPPSNSGNTIYF.